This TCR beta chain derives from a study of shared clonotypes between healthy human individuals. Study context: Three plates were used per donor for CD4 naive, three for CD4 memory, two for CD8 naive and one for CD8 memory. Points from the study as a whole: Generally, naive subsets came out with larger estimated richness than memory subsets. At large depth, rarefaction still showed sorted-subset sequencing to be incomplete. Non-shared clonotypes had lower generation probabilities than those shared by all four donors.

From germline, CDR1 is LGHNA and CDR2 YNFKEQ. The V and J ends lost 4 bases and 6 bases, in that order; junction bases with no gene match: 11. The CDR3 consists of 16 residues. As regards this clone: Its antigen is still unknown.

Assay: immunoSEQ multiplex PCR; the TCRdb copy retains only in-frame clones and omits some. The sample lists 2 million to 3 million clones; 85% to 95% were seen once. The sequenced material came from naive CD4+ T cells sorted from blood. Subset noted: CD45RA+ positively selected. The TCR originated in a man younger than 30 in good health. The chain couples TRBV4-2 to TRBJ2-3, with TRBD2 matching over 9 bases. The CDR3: CASSRRASGDGDTQYF. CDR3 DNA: TGTGCCAGCAGCCGCCGGGCTAGCGGGGATGGGGATACGCAGTATTTT.